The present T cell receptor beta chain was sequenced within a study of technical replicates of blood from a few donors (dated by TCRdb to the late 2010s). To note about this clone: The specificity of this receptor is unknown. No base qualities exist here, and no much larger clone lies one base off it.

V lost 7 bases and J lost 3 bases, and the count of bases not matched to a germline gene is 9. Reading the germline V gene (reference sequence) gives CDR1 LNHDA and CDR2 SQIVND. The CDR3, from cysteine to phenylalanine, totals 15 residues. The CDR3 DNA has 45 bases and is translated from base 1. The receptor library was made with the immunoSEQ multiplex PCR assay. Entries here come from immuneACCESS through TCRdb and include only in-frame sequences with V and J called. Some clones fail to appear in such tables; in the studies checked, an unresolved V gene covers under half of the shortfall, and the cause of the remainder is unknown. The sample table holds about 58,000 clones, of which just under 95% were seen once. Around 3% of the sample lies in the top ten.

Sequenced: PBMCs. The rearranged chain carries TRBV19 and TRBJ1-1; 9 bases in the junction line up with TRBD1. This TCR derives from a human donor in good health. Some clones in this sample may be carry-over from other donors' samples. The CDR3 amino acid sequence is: CASKGQGLVHTEAFF. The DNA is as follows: TGTGCCAGTAAGGGACAGGGCCTAGTTCACACTGAAGCTTTCTTT.